Below, 26 T cell receptor beta chains from the same sample are listed, as sequenced in a study of identical twins (dated by TCRdb to about 2016). Library preparation employed 5' RACE. Sequencing relied on an Illumina HiSeq 2000. TCRdb reprocessing: public reads trimmed at Q25 with fastp, clones called with MiXCR, in-frame beta chains kept. Every distinct CDR3 protein forms one entry, paired with its most common genes and DNA. The sample includes some 500,000 distinct CDR3 sequences, with 9.5% to 10% observed a single time. The ten most abundant clones make up 3% of the sample. Another study also made use of these data, one on yellow fever vaccine responses in identical twins.

Sequencing input: PBMCs. Every receptor here comes from a woman aged 18-29 years in good health.

This clonotype was counted a few times. This chain joins TRBV7-8 and TRBJ2-7, with 8 bases aligning to TRBD1. CDR1 SGHVS and CDR2 FQNEAQ come from the germline V gene. Trimming removed 4 bases from V and 2 bases from J; junction bases left unmatched: 4. The CDR3 extends over 14 amino acids. The CDR3 DNA reads as TGTGCCAGCAGCTCAACAGGGGGAACCTACGAGCAGTACTTC. Residues: CASSSTGGTYEQYF.

The rearrangement links TRBV9 to TRBJ2-1, with a weak D call TRBD1 (6 bases). V lost 0 bases and J 4 bases, leaving 11 bases between the germline ends. From germline, CDR1 is SGDLS and CDR2 YYNGEE. The CDR3 totals 15 residues. In nucleotides, the CDR3 is TGTGCCAGCAGCGTAGGGGGGCTGGAATACAATGAGCAGTTCTTC. Translating gives CASSVGGLEYNEQFF.

Many counts were recorded for this clonotype. V and J are TRBV6-2 or TRBV6-3 and TRBJ2-4, with D perhaps matching TRBD2 (5 bases). The CDR3 totals 14 residues. Germline CDR1 reads MNHEY; CDR2 reads SVGEGT. Trimming shortened V by 5 bases and J by 9 bases, and 17 bases separated the two germline ends. CDR3 sequence reads: CASSTGGLESIQYF. The DNA of the CDR3 is TGTGCCAGCAGTACCGGAGGTTTGGAGAGCATTCAGTACTTC.

The table lists this clonotype with many counts. The rearrangement uses TRBV12-3 or TRBV12-4 and TRBJ2-2; 7 bases agree with TRBD1. The CDR3 loop spans 15 amino acids. With 7 bases clipped from V and 3 bases from J, the junction kept 8 bases outside the gene matches. Here the CDR3 reads CASTVLGTDTGELFF. CDR3 nucleotide sequence: TGTGCCAGCACCGTACTAGGGACAGACACCGGGGAGCTGTTTTTT.

This chain links TRBV2 with TRBJ1-5; D remains unclear. CDR1 is SNHLY, CDR2 FYNNEI, per germline. Deletions cut 3 bases from V and 0 bases from J, with 6 bases between. This CDR3 comprises 14 residues. CDR3 in amino acids: CASSEAVSNQPQHF. In DNA form, the CDR3 reads TGTGCCAGCAGTGAGGCGGTTAGCAATCAGCCCCAGCATTTT. Full variable domain (missing parts from reference TRBV2 and TRBJ1-5): EPEVTQTPSHQVTQMGQEVILRCVPISNHLYFYWYRQILGQKVEFLVSFYNNEISEKSEIFDDQFSVERPDGSNFTLKIRSTKLEDSAMYFCASSEAVSNQPQHFGDGTRLSIL.

The J gene is TRBJ2-3, the V gene TRBV20-1; D uncertain. CDR1 is DFQATT, CDR2 SNEGSKA, per germline (reference sequence). CDR3 length: 14 amino acids. V was pared by 3 bases and J by 0 bases, with 10 bases between. The DNA for the CDR3 is TGCAGTGCTAGGCCCGGGCATAGCACAGATACGCAGTATTTT. This encodes CSARPGHSTDTQYF.

This clonotype has a handful of counts. The chain combines TRBV6-5 with TRBJ2-2, with 10 nucleotides matching TRBD1. The CDR3 runs to 16 residues. The ends lost 4 bases at V and 4 bases at J; junction bases unmatched: 6. Germline V CDR1 and CDR2: MNHEY, SVGAGI. CDR3 loop: CASSLGTGVVTGELFF. The CDR3 nucleotides are TGTGCCAGCAGTTTAGGGACAGGGGTTGTCACCGGGGAGCTGTTTTTT.

On this clonotype itself: One end of the junction varies from germline; a read error may be responsible. The chain combines TRBV18 with TRBJ2-1, with D possibly TRBD1 on 6 matching bases. In germline, CDR1 is KGHSH, CDR2 LQKENI. The CDR3 runs 20 residues. The CDR3 is CDSSPPSGQVPGQVFNEQFF. The CDR3 nucleotides are TGTGACAGCTCACCACCGTCGGGACAAGTGCCTGGCCAAGTTTTCAATGAGCAGTTCTTC.

The chain combines TRBV3-1 with TRBJ2-3; D is perhaps TRBD1 (7 bases). V lost 6 bases and J lost 2, with 15 bases in between. CDR1 is LGHDT, CDR2 YNNKEL, per germline (reference sequence). This CDR3 contains 15 residues. The CDR3 nucleotides read TGTGCCAGCAGACAGAGACAGGGACTCACAGATACGCAGTATTTT. Amino acid sequence: CASRQRQGLTDTQYF.

The chain combines TRBV7-9 with TRBJ1-1, with 7 bases identical to TRBD1. V was clipped by 5 bases and J by 2 bases; unmatched bases: 5. Germline loops: CDR1 SEHNR, CDR2 FQNEAQ (reference sequence). The CDR3 contains 14 residues. DNA for the CDR3: TGTGCCAGCAGCGAAAACAGGGGAAACACTGAAGCTTTCTTT. Protein sequence: CASSENRGNTEAFF.

The table lists this clonotype with a few counts. The V and J genes are TRBV6-5 and TRBJ1-1; D possibly corresponds to TRBD1 (5 bases). Per the germline V gene, CDR1 is MNHEY and CDR2 is SVGAGI. This CDR3 comprises 14 residues. Trimming stripped 5 bases from V and 5 bases from J, with 15 bases between. The CDR3 sequence is CASSLRGPGTEAFF. The CDR3 region has the DNA TGTGCCAGCAGTCTACGGGGCCCGGGGACTGAAGCTTTCTTT.

At least ten counts were recorded for this clonotype. The V gene is TRBV20-1, the J gene TRBJ2-1; D may be TRBD2 (6 bases). Germline V gene lookup returns CDR1 DFQATT and CDR2 SNEGSKA (reference sequence). This CDR3 has 13 residues. Here the CDR3 reads CSPGEAPYNEQFF. DNA for the CDR3: TGCAGCCCTGGGGAGGCCCCCTACAATGAGCAGTTCTTC.

This clonotype was detected a few times. The chain carries TRBV5-6 and TRBJ1-2; D remains ambiguous. The CDR3 extends over 15 amino acids. Germline V CDR1 and CDR2: SGHDT, YYEEEE. The V gene lost 5 bases and the J gene lost 0 bases, with 14 bases spanning the gap. The CDR3 region is CASSSGYLSNYGYTF. DNA of the CDR3: TGTGCCAGCAGTTCGGGGTACCTTTCTAACTATGGCTACACCTTC.

Ten or more counts support this clonotype. This sequence joins TRBV20-1 and TRBJ2-5; TRBD2 might be the D (6 bases). V dropped 0 bases and J dropped 3 bases, with 14 bases sitting between them. This CDR3 spans 15 amino acids. Germline V gene data show CDR1 as DFQATT and CDR2 as SNEGSKA (reference sequence). The CDR3 spells CSARDSSGDKETQYF. The CDR3 DNA sequence: TGCAGTGCTAGAGATTCATCGGGAGACAAAGAGACCCAGTACTTC.

V gene TRBV10-3 combines with J gene TRBJ1-1; D possibly corresponds to TRBD1 (5 bases). V lost 7 bases and J 0 bases, leaving 9 bases between the germline ends. Germline CDR1 and CDR2: ENHRY and SYGVKD. CDR3 length: 13 residues. As DNA, the CDR3 is TGTGCCATCAAAGACAGCGTGAACACTGAAGCTTTCTTT. This codes for CAIKDSVNTEAFF.

This clonotype was detected many times. The gene calls are TRBV29-1 and TRBJ2-7; weak D call: TRBD2 (6 bases). CDR1 is SQVTM and CDR2 is ANQGSEA in the germline V gene. The CDR3 length is 13 residues. Deletions cut 2 bases from V and 2 bases from J, with 10 bases between. CDR3 in DNA: TGCAGCGTTGAACCAGCGGGTACCTACGAGCAGTACTTC. As protein: CSVEPAGTYEQYF.

The table lists this clonotype with a few counts. This may stem from a read error, because a much larger clone lies one nucleotide away. The rearrangement joins TRBV7-8 to TRBJ2-5; a weak D match, TRBD2 (7 bases). From germline, CDR1 is SGHVS and CDR2 FQNEAQ. The CDR3 loop spans 15 amino acids. V was cut by 0 bases and J by 2 bases, with 10 bases left in between. The CDR3 DNA reads TGTGCCAGCAGCTTAGCGGGGGGGCGTCAAGAGACCCAGTACTTC. It yields the protein CASSLAGGRQETQYF.

The chain employs TRBV12-3 or TRBV12-4 and TRBJ2-2; D tentatively reads TRBD1 or TRBD2 (5 bases each). The CDR3 contains 14 residues. V dropped 6 bases and J dropped 8 bases, with 16 bases sitting between them. For the CDR3, the DNA is TGTGCCAGCAGCCCGGGCCTCGGGGCTGGGGAGCTGTTTTTT. Translation gives CASSPGLGAGELFF.

A word on this clonotype: Germline is not matched at one junction end, which may reflect a read error. V gene TRBV4-3 combines with J gene TRBJ2-4, with a possible D match to TRBD2 (5 bases). This CDR3 has 17 amino acids. The germline CDR1 and CDR2 sequences are LGHNA and YSLEER. CDR3 sequence reads: CASSKDIYGGSQNIQYF. CDR3 coding DNA: TGCGCCAGCAGCAAAGATATCTATGGAGGAAGCCAAAACATTCAGTACTTC.

This clonotype was counted ten times or more. The rearrangement joins TRBV7-8 to TRBJ2-3, with TRBD2 identical over 13 bases. Unmatched junction bases numbered 4, after V lost 4 bases and J lost 3 bases. CDR3 length equals 16 residues. Germline CDR1 reads SGHVS; CDR2 reads FQNEAQ. CDR3 in amino acids: CASSSGLAGATDTQYF. The CDR3 DNA reads as TGTGCCAGCAGCTCTGGACTAGCGGGGGCAACAGATACGCAGTATTTT.

This clonotype was seen a few times. The chain employs TRBV30 and TRBJ2-7; D call uncertain. The CDR3 spans 12 residues. V shed 0 bases and J shed 5 bases, with 8 bases lying between them. In germline, CDR1 is GTSNPN, CDR2 SVGIG (reference sequence). This CDR3 is CAWSVQSDEQYF. The CDR3 nucleotides read TGTGCCTGGAGTGTACAGAGTGACGAGCAGTACTTC. The whole variable domain, filled in from reference TRBV30 and TRBJ2-7, reads SQTIHQWPATLVQPVGSPLSLECTVEGTSNPNLYWYRQAAGRGLQLLFYSVGIGQISSEVPQNLSASRPQDRQFILSSKKLLLSDSGFYLCAWSVQSDEQYFGPGTRLTVT.

V and J are TRBV25-1 and TRBJ2-3; 9 positions match TRBD2. This CDR3 contains 19 residues. V lost 1 base and J lost 2; bases outside the gene matches: 13. Germline V CDR1 and CDR2: MGHDK, SYGVNS. The CDR3 bases are TGTGCCAGCAGTGAATTAGAGGTTGGGCTAGCGGGGACCACAGATACGCAGTATTTT. It codes for CASSELEVGLAGTTDTQYF. Using reference TRBV25-1 and TRBJ2-3 for the parts outside the CDR3, the full variable domain is EADIYQTPRYLVIGTGKKITLECSQTMGHDKMYWYQQDPGMELHLIHYSYGVNSTEKGDLSSESTVSRIRTEHFPLTLESARPSHTSQYLCASSELEVGLAGTTDTQYFGPGTRLTVL.

This clonotype has only a few counts. The chain carries TRBV10-3 and TRBJ2-5; possibly TRBD1 for D (6 bases). Trimming shortened V by 2 bases and J by 4 bases, and 8 bases separated the two germline ends. CDR3 length: 13 residues. CDR1 is ENHRY and CDR2 is SYGVKD in the germline V gene. The CDR3 here is CAISEAGAETQYF. CDR3 bases: TGTGCCATCAGTGAGGCAGGGGCAGAGACCCAGTACTTC.

This clonotype was found a few times. The gene calls are TRBV29-1 and TRBJ2-2, with TRBD1 identical over 8 bases. Per the germline V gene, CDR1 is SQVTM and CDR2 is ANQGSEA. The CDR3 has 15 residues. V trimming: 6 bases; J trimming: 4 bases; junction bases outside the gene matches: 10. Written as DNA, the CDR3 is TGCAGCGTACATGGCCAGGGGGCGTCCACCGGGGAGCTGTTTTTT. Amino acid sequence: CSVHGQGASTGELFF.

The chain has TRBV6-5 and TRBJ2-7; D is possibly TRBD1 (5 bases). Germline V CDR1 and CDR2: MNHEY, SVGAGI. V was cut by 0 bases and J by 2 bases, with 11 bases left in between. The CDR3 consists of 15 residues. This CDR3 is CASSYSPTDAYEQYF. The CDR3 DNA reads as TGTGCCAGCAGTTACTCCCCGACAGACGCCTACGAGCAGTACTTC.

The table lists this clonotype with a few counts. The rearrangement joins TRBV27 to TRBJ2-1; the match to TRBD2 covers 10 bases. The germline V gene encodes CDR1 MNHEY and CDR2 SMNVEV (reference sequence). V was pared by 4 bases and J by 5 bases, with 11 bases of the junction left unmatched. This CDR3 region has 17 residues. DNA of the CDR3: TGTGCCAGCAGTTCACAGGGACTAGCGCGGATTGACAATGAGCAGTTCTTC. It translates to CASSSQGLARIDNEQFF.